These T cell receptor beta chains were read from a single sample in a study of CD8 T cells in ankylosing spondylitis. TCRdb reprocessed the 5' RACE reads via MiXCR and lists one record per CDR3 protein. This sample has over 400,000 distinct CDR3 sequences, with roughly 26% found just once. Sequencing was carried out using blood, either unsorted or a sorted T cell fraction (not recorded which). The receptors shown here come from a male donor with ankylosing spondylitis. Both conserved end residues are part of each CDR3. D genes are given only for firm matches. The size of a clone is reported for some rows only, either as once, few or many, or as a class for expanded clones.

J	size	V	length	D	CDR3	DNA
TRBJ2-2	.	TRBV28	15	.	CASSPHRANTGELFF	TGTGCCAGCAGTCCACACAGGGCCAACACCGGGGAGCTGTTTTTT
TRBJ2-1	few	TRBV10-1	11	.	CASSDGYEQFF	TGCGCCAGCAGTGATGGATATGAGCAGTTCTTC
TRBJ2-3	.	TRBV20-1	13	.	CSASHPYTDTQYF	TGCAGTGCTAGTCACCCTTACACAGATACGCAGTATTTT
TRBJ2-1	few	TRBV3-1	15	TRBD2	CASSQRLADLNEQFF	TGTGCCAGCAGCCAGAGACTAGCGGACCTGAATGAGCAGTTCTTC
TRBJ1-1	few	TRBV30	12	.	CAWNRRRSEAFF	TGTGCCTGGAATCGGAGGAGATCTGAAGCTTTCTTT
TRBJ2-2	.	TRBV7-8	14	.	CASSSGTTGGELFF	TGTGCCAGCAGCTCGGGGACGACGGGGGGGGAGCTGTTTTTT
TRBJ1-4	.	TRBV5-1	14	.	CASSSDGFNEELFF	TGCGCCAGCAGCTCCGACGGATTTAATGAAGAACTGTTTTTT
TRBJ2-1	.	TRBV27	16	TRBD2	CASSTPGLAGGPGQFF	TGTGCCAGCAGTACTCCGGGACTAGCGGGAGGGCCAGGGCAGTTCTTC
TRBJ2-1	.	TRBV2	14	TRBD2	CASSAREANNEQFF	TGTGCCAGCAGTGCGCGGGAGGCTAACAATGAGCAGTTCTTC
TRBJ2-1	few	TRBV24-1	16	TRBD2	CATSAPGLAVHNEQFF	TGTGCCACCAGTGCCCCGGGACTAGCGGTCCACAATGAGCAGTTCTTC
TRBJ2-5	.	TRBV24-1	14	.	CATSDRGIQETQYF	TGTGCCACCAGTGATCGGGGGATTCAAGAGACCCAGTACTTC
TRBJ1-1	few	TRBV20-1	12	.	CSAKLTNTEAFF	TGCAGTGCCAAACTAACGAACACTGAAGCTTTCTTT
TRBJ2-1	few	TRBV5-1	15	.	CASSFLLRGGNEQFF	TGCGCCAGCAGCTTCCTCCTAAGGGGAGGCAATGAGCAGTTCTTC
TRBJ2-6	.	TRBV5-1	18	.	CASSLAGDLISGANVLTF	TGCGCCAGCAGCTTGGCCGGGGACCTTATCTCTGGGGCCAACGTCCTGACTTTC
TRBJ1-1	few	TRBV7-8	17	.	CASNIQGSEVMNTEAFF	TGTGCCAGCAACATACAGGGATCCGAAGTCATGAACACTGAAGCTTTCTTT
TRBJ1-4	few	TRBV20-1	14	.	CSAVDGATNEKLFF	TGCAGTGCTGTGGACGGAGCAACTAATGAAAAACTGTTTTTT
TRBJ2-2	.	TRBV24-1	17	.	CATSDLPLDSNTGELFF	TGTGCCACCAGTGATTTACCTCTAGACAGTAACACCGGGGAGCTGTTTTTT
TRBJ2-7	few	TRBV20-1	17	TRBD2	CSARDETSGRYWDEQYF	TGCAGTGCTAGAGATGAGACTAGCGGGAGGTATTGGGACGAGCAGTACTTC
TRBJ1-4	few	TRBV11-2	14	.	CASSLERQWAKLFF	TGTGCCAGCAGCTTAGAGAGACAGTGGGCAAAACTGTTTTTT
TRBJ2-5	few	TRBV9	16	.	CASSVGGLGERETQYF	TGTGCCAGCAGCGTAGGGGGTTTGGGGGAAAGGGAGACCCAGTACTTC
TRBJ2-7	.	TRBV3-1	15	TRBD2	CASSFSGSTTYEQYF	TGTGCCAGCAGTTTTAGCGGGTCCACCACCTACGAGCAGTACTTC
TRBJ2-1	.	TRBV20-1	15	TRBD2	CSAQRDPSSYNEQFF	TGCAGTGCCCAGCGGGACCCCAGCTCCTACAATGAGCAGTTCTTC
TRBJ1-2	.	TRBV7-9	16	TRBD1	CASSSPSYRGDYGYTF	TGTGCCAGCAGCTCCCCTTCTTACAGGGGGGACTATGGCTACACCTTC
TRBJ2-6	.	TRBV20-1	15	.	CSARLAGAGANVLTF	TGCAGTGCTAGATTGGCAGGGGCTGGGGCCAACGTCCTGACTTTC
TRBJ2-1	.	TRBV4-2	17	TRBD2	CASSQGLGLGRANEQFF	TGTGCCAGCAGCCAAGGTTTAGGGCTGGGGAGGGCCAATGAGCAGTTCTTC
TRBJ2-2	.	TRBV5-5	16	.	CASSLFFGENTGELFF	TGTGCCAGCAGCTTGTTTTTCGGGGAAAACACCGGGGAGCTGTTTTTT
TRBJ2-3	many	TRBV5-1	15	.	CASSRLLHGTDTQYF	TGCGCCAGCAGCCGACTACTCCACGGCACAGATACGCAGTATTTT
TRBJ1-1	many	TRBV6-1	14	TRBD1	CASSFDRVRTEAFF	TGTGCCAGCAGCTTTGACAGGGTCCGCACTGAAGCTTTCTTT
TRBJ1-5	many	TRBV29-1	14	TRBD1	CSVSGGGGTQPQHF	TGCAGCGTTTCGGGCGGAGGGGGCACTCAGCCCCAGCATTTT
TRBJ1-5	.	TRBV5-1	15	.	CASSLEGRADQPQHF	TGCGCCAGCAGCTTGGAGGGCAGGGCGGATCAGCCCCAGCATTTT
TRBJ2-2	.	TRBV5-6	15	TRBD1	CASVPGTGVTGELFF	TGTGCCAGCGTTCCCGGGACAGGGGTTACCGGGGAGCTGTTTTTT
TRBJ1-2	few	TRBV7-9	14	.	CASNRDINGYGYTF	TGTGCCAGCAACCGGGACATAAACGGCTATGGCTACACCTTC
TRBJ1-5	few	TRBV11-2	15	.	CASSLDGIGDQPQHF	TGTGCCAGCAGCCTTGACGGGATAGGGGATCAGCCCCAGCATTTT
TRBJ2-1	.	TRBV12-3/TRBV12-4	15	TRBD2	CASSPSGVLYNEQFF	TGTGCCAGCAGCCCTAGCGGAGTCCTTTACAATGAGCAGTTCTTC
TRBJ2-3	.	TRBV19	18	TRBD1	CASSKGQGLNSFTDTQYF	TGTGCCAGTAGTAAGGGACAGGGACTTAATTCTTTCACAGATACGCAGTATTTT
TRBJ2-1	.	TRBV20-1	16	TRBD2	CSGGGGAPRSYNEQFF	TGCAGTGGGGGGGGTGGGGCCCCCCGCTCCTACAATGAGCAGTTCTTC
TRBJ1-4	.	TRBV5-1	15	TRBD1	CASSLQGVSNEKLFF	TGCGCCAGCAGCTTACAGGGGGTGTCTAATGAAAAACTGTTTTTT
TRBJ2-5	few	TRBV15	15	.	CATSRDGGNQETQYF	TGTGCCACCAGCAGAGATGGCGGTAACCAAGAGACCCAGTACTTC
TRBJ2-2	few	TRBV6-5	15	TRBD1	CASSYGRGHTGELFF	TGTGCCAGCAGTTACGGCAGGGGGCACACCGGGGAGCTGTTTTTT
TRBJ1-1	.	TRBV5-1	15	.	CASSRIPREGTEAFF	TGCGCCAGCAGCCGTATCCCCAGGGAAGGCACTGAAGCTTTCTTT
TRBJ1-5	.	TRBV12-5	12	.	CASGLMGQPQHF	TGTGCTAGTGGTTTGATGGGTCAGCCCCAGCATTTT
TRBJ2-1	many	TRBV29-1	12	.	CSVESFYNEQFF	TGCAGCGTTGAATCGTTCTACAATGAGCAGTTCTTC
TRBJ2-1	.	TRBV7-2	15	TRBD2	CASSSTGTSLNEQFF	TGTGCCAGCAGTTCAACCGGGACTAGCTTGAATGAGCAGTTCTTC
TRBJ2-3	few	TRBV24-1	13	.	CATSDLVTDTQYF	TGTGCCACCAGTGATTTGGTCACAGATACGCAGTATTTT
TRBJ1-3	few	TRBV20-1	14	.	CSAPDRSSGNTIYF	TGCAGTGCTCCCGACAGGAGCTCTGGAAACACCATATATTTT
TRBJ1-4	.	TRBV5-5	14	.	CASSLGVMNEKLFF	TGTGCCAGCAGCTTAGGTGTGATGAATGAAAAACTGTTTTTT
TRBJ1-1	few	TRBV19	13	.	CASSPTVLTEAFF	TGTGCCAGTAGTCCCACGGTACTCACTGAAGCTTTCTTT
TRBJ2-7	once	TRBV7-2	15	TRBD2	CASSLRASGSYEQYF	TGTGCCAGCAGCCTACGGGCTAGCGGGAGCTACGAGCAGTACTTC
TRBJ2-2	.	TRBV5-1	15	.	CASSQLRLDTGELFF	TGCGCCAGCTCCCAACTGCGGTTGGACACCGGGGAGCTGTTTTTT
TRBJ1-1	few	TRBV3-1	12	.	CASGRGATEAFF	TGTGCCTCAGGTCGGGGTGCCACTGAAGCTTTCTTT
TRBJ1-1	.	TRBV30	15	.	CAWNRGAVEGTEAFF	TGTGCCTGGAACCGAGGGGCAGTGGAAGGCACTGAAGCTTTCTTT
TRBJ2-1	.	TRBV21-1	16	.	CASSKRTGLTYNEQFF	TGTGCCAGCAGCAAACGGACGGGACTAACTTACAATGAGCAGTTCTTC
TRBJ1-6	.	TRBV10-3	12	TRBD1	CAIGQGTSPLHF	TGTGCCATTGGACAGGGGACTTCACCCCTCCACTTT
TRBJ1-5	.	TRBV4-1	15	TRBD1	CASSTDRVGNQPQHF	TGCGCCAGCAGCACGGACAGGGTAGGCAATCAGCCCCAGCATTTT
TRBJ2-7	few	TRBV7-8	15	.	CASSPRQGRAYEQYF	TGTGCCAGCAGCCCAAGACAGGGGAGGGCCTACGAGCAGTACTTC
TRBJ2-2	many	TRBV5-1	19	TRBD2	CASSLPGLAGGRITGELFF	TGCGCCAGCAGCTTGCCGGGACTAGCGGGAGGACGAATCACCGGGGAGCTGTTTTTT
TRBJ1-6	few	TRBV6-5	15	.	CASSYGRGVNSPLHF	TGTGCCAGCAGTTACGGGCGGGGAGTTAATTCACCCCTCCACTTT
TRBJ1-4	.	TRBV6-5	16	TRBD1	CASSWDSKATNEKLFF	TGTGCCAGCAGTTGGGACAGCAAGGCAACTAATGAAAAACTGTTTTTT
TRBJ2-1	few	TRBV24-1	16	.	CATSDPGGSHSNEQFF	TGTGCCACCAGTGACCCCGGCGGAAGTCATTCCAATGAGCAGTTCTTC